These 15 T cell receptor beta chains came from one sample sequenced in a study of blood T cell repertoires in COVID-19. Clones were sequenced by immunoSEQ multiplex PCR, and TCRdb holds only the in-frame ones, with some missing. The sample lists approximately 88,000 clones, over 60% occurring once. Material for sequencing was peripheral blood. The receptors here all came from a human donor in a cohort sampled during active COVID-19.

The chain employs TRBV27 and TRBJ2-5; 14 bases map to TRBD2. CDR1 MNHEY and CDR2 SMNVEV come from the germline V gene (reference sequence). CDR3 length: 16 residues. The V and J ends lost 2 bases and 6 bases, in that order; junction bases with no gene match: 5. CDR3 region: CASSLRGLAGEKTQYF. CDR3 sequence (DNA): TGTGCCAGCAGTTTAAGGGGACTAGCGGGAGAAAAGACCCAGTACTTC.

V usage is TRBV6-6 and J usage is TRBJ1-5, with D possibly TRBD1 on 6 matching bases. Germline-derived CDR1 and CDR2 are MNHNY and SVGAGI (reference sequence). CDR3 length equals 14 residues. Trimming removed 5 bases at V and 1 base at J, with 9 bases between. The CDR3 loop reads CASSKTGSNQPQHF. In DNA, the CDR3 is TGTGCCAGCAGTAAGACAGGAAGCAATCAGCCCCAGCATTTT.

The chain joins TRBV5-1 to TRBJ2-7, with TRBD1 matching 10 bases. The V segment lost 4 bases and the J segment 4 bases; nucleotides outside the gene matches: 5. CDR1 is SGHRS and CDR2 is YFSETQ in the germline V gene. This CDR3 has 14 amino acids. CDR3 sequence (DNA): TGCGCCAGCAGCCCGACAGGGGGCTTATACGAGCAGTACTTC. Translating gives CASSPTGGLYEQYF.

The chain links TRBV2 to TRBJ2-4; unclear D gene. V was shortened by 3 bases and J by 6 bases, with 6 bases between the two germline ends. Germline loops: CDR1 SNHLY, CDR2 FYNNEI. This CDR3 comprises 12 residues. The CDR3 loop is CASSESLNIQYF. The CDR3 bases are TGTGCCAGCAGTGAGTCCTTAAACATTCAGTACTTC. Looking up the rest from reference TRBV2 and TRBJ2-4 gives the full variable domain: EPEVTQTPSHQVTQMGQEVILRCVPISNHLYFYWYRQILGQKVEFLVSFYNNEISEKSEIFDDQFSVERPDGSNFTLKIRSTKLEDSAMYFCASSESLNIQYFGAGTRLSVL.

The rearrangement links TRBV27 to TRBJ1-1; tentative D call: TRBD1 (5 bases). Per the germline V gene, CDR1 is MNHEY and CDR2 is SMNVEV (reference sequence). V dropped 5 bases and J dropped 2 bases, with 12 bases sitting between them. The CDR3 spans 14 residues. This CDR3 is CASSLGHVNTEAFF. CDR3 bases: TGTGCCAGCAGTCTCGGACACGTTAACACTGAAGCTTTCTTT.

This clone has ten or more counts. This chain connects TRBV2 to TRBJ1-4, with D uncertain. Germline CDR1 and CDR2: SNHLY and FYNNEI. This CDR3 spans 13 amino acids. V dropped 10 bases and J dropped 5 bases, with 14 bases sitting between them. The CDR3 nucleotides read TGTGCCACCTCTGGGAGGGCAAATGAAAAACTGTTTTTT. Translated: CATSGRANEKLFF. Together with reference TRBV2 and TRBJ1-4, the CDR3 gives the full variable domain: EPEVTQTPSHQVTQMGQEVILRCVPISNHLYFYWYRQILGQKVEFLVSFYNNEISEKSEIFDDQFSVERPDGSNFTLKIRSTKLEDSAMYFCATSGRANEKLFFGSGTQLSVL.

The V call is TRBV6-6, the J call TRBJ1-2; tentative D call: TRBD1 (5 bases). V was pared by 6 bases and J by 4 bases, with 12 bases between. Germline CDR1 is MNHNY and CDR2 is SVGAGI (reference sequence). The CDR3 covers 13 residues. Written as DNA, the CDR3 is TGTGCCAGCAGGGAGAAAGGGGTCTATGGCTACACCTTC. It translates to CASREKGVYGYTF.

This clone has only one observation. The rearrangement joins TRBV7-2 to TRBJ2-7, with D unclear. The CDR3 totals 13 residues. Germline values: CDR1 SGHTA, CDR2 FQGNSA. V lost 0 bases to trimming and J lost 7 bases, with 10 bases between them. This chain's CDR3 is CASSLASSDEQYF. For the CDR3, the DNA is TGTGCCAGCAGCTTAGCGTCCAGCGATGAGCAGTACTTC.

This clone came up once. The chain links TRBV27 to TRBJ1-6; 7 nucleotides match TRBD1. CDR3 size: 16 residues. With V trimmed by 1 base and J by 7 bases, 7 bases remained unmatched. CDR1 is MNHEY and CDR2 is SMNVEV in the germline V gene (reference sequence). The CDR3 here is CASSLLSGTANSPLHF. The CDR3 nucleotides are TGTGCCAGCAGTTTATTGTCTGGGACAGCAAATTCACCCCTCCACTTT.

This clone was detected only a few times. This chain joins TRBV7-8 and TRBJ1-5; the match to TRBD1 covers 8 bases. The V gene end was trimmed by 5 bases and the J gene end by 4 bases; junction bases not matched to a gene: 1. Germline CDR1 is SGHVS and CDR2 is FQNEAQ. This CDR3 comprises 13 residues. The CDR3 spells CASSRQGNQPQHF. CDR3 sequence (DNA): TGTGCCAGCAGCCGACAGGGGAATCAGCCCCAGCATTTT. Full variable domain (remainder filled in from reference TRBV7-8 and TRBJ1-5): GAGVSQSPRYKVAKRGQDVALRCDPISGHVSLFWYQQALGQGPEFLTYFQNEAQLDKSGLPSDRFFAERPEGSVSTLKIQRTQQEDSAVYLCASSRQGNQPQHFGDGTRLSIL.

The CDR3 protein is CASSTWLKRDCIEQYF. DNA of the CDR3: TGTGCCAGCAGTACCTGGTTGAAGAGGGACTGCATCGAGCAGTACTTC. The chain has TRBV27 and TRBJ2-7, with a possible D match to TRBD2 (6 bases). Germline loops: CDR1 MNHEY, CDR2 SMNVEV (reference sequence). V was clipped by 5 bases and J by 6 bases, with 23 bases between them. The CDR3 runs 16 residues.

This chain connects TRBV7-2 to TRBJ2-1, with TRBD2 matching over 11 bases. Trimming removed 4 bases from V and 3 bases from J; junction bases left unmatched: 14. The V gene's germline CDR1 is SGHTA and CDR2 FQGNSA. CDR3 size: 19 residues. The CDR3 DNA follows: TGTGCCAGCAGCTCCTCAACCCGACTAGCGGGAAAGGTCTACAATGAGCAGTTCTTC. It yields the protein CASSSSTRLAGKVYNEQFF.

The chain joins TRBV7-3 to TRBJ2-7, with TRBD1 matching 10 bases. This CDR3 has 13 amino acids. V shed 5 bases and J 5 bases; nucleotides not matched to a gene: 3. From germline, CDR1 is SGHTA and CDR2 FQGTGA. The CDR3 coding sequence is TGTGCCAGCAGCGTTGGACAGGGGGACGAGCAGTACTTC. This translates into CASSVGQGDEQYF.

The rearrangement uses TRBV28 and TRBJ2-3; possible D gene TRBD2, 6 bases. V was clipped by 5 bases and J by 5 bases, with 20 bases between them. Germline V gives CDR1 MDHEN, CDR2 SYDVKM. The CDR3 loop spans 16 amino acids. This CDR3 is CASSPHTGTGGDTQYF. The CDR3 DNA sequence: TGTGCCAGCAGTCCCCATACCGGGACTGGTGGAGATACGCAGTATTTT.

The CDR3 DNA follows: TGTGCCAGCAGCTTAGGCGGGACAGGGGCGAGCTACACCTTC. Protein sequence: CASSLGGTGASYTF. The chain employs TRBV7-2 and TRBJ1-2, with 10 bases matching TRBD1. The CDR3 length is 14 residues. Germline V gives CDR1 SGHTA, CDR2 FQGNSA. With 1 base clipped from V and 9 bases from J, the junction kept 5 bases outside the gene matches.